A selection of T cell receptor beta chains follows, all from one sample in a study of T-cell memory formation after mild COVID-19. TCRdb processed the 5' RACE reads anew with MiXCR; each CDR3 protein has one entry. The sample shows fewer than 350,000 distinct CDR3 sequences, approximately 8.4% of them seen only once. Sequencing used PBMCs or a T cell subset sorted from them (not recorded which). The receptors come from a man in his late teens or twenties who had mild COVID-19 (a few samples of this study predate the infection). Cell type and time point are not known. CDR3s include the opening cysteine and the closing phenylalanine or tryptophan. Each record gives: V gene, J gene, CDR3 protein.

V: TRBV7-9; J: TRBJ1-1; CDR3: CASSVGTLNTEAFF
V: TRBV6-2/TRBV6-3; J: TRBJ1-2; CDR3: CASSQDRGLIYGYTF
V: TRBV5-1; J: TRBJ2-1; CDR3: CASSPGGQGAYEQFF
V: TRBV4-2; J: TRBJ1-5; CDR3: CASSQVMGGGNQPQHF
V: TRBV6-2/TRBV6-3; J: TRBJ2-7; CDR3: CASSPWMRDYEQYF
V: TRBV20-1; J: TRBJ2-3; CDR3: CSATPSGGAADTQYF
V: TRBV15; J: TRBJ1-2; CDR3: CATSPRQGARSYTF
V: TRBV7-8; J: TRBJ2-1; CDR3: CASSGGRDEQFF
V: TRBV18; J: TRBJ2-6; CDR3: CASSPPRSSGANVLTF
V: TRBV6-6; J: TRBJ1-5; CDR3: CASETGQGYDQPQHF
V: TRBV12-3/TRBV12-4; J: TRBJ2-1; CDR3: CASSTHRGGGYNEQFF
V: TRBV3-1; J: TRBJ2-3; CDR3: CASSQVSLGSTDTQYF
V: TRBV29-1; J: TRBJ1-1; CDR3: CSVEGGEVNTEAFF
V: TRBV12-3/TRBV12-4; J: TRBJ1-2; CDR3: CASSLARGPGGYTF
V: TRBV3-1; J: TRBJ2-5; CDR3: CASSQEEETQYF
V: TRBV7-2; J: TRBJ1-1; CDR3: CASSPRPTSDTEAFF
V: TRBV4-3; J: TRBJ2-2; CDR3: CASSQEALARLNTGELFF
V: TRBV4-1; J: TRBJ1-2; CDR3: CASSQGRSRGGSGYTF
V: TRBV29-1; J: TRBJ2-4; CDR3: CSAGTVGDIQYF
V: TRBV7-2; J: TRBJ2-3; CDR3: CASRAFSLGTDTQYF
V: TRBV12-3/TRBV12-4; J: TRBJ1-1; CDR3: CASSPRQGAMNTEAFF
V: TRBV7-9; J: TRBJ2-1; CDR3: CASRQTGFVGDEQFF
V: TRBV21-1; J: TRBJ1-2; CDR3: CASSKEQGGLVRNYGYTF
V: TRBV7-9; J: TRBJ2-1; CDR3: CASSSGLAGSSYNEQFF
V: TRBV7-3; J: TRBJ2-6; CDR3: CASSLQTSGGSGANVLTF
V: TRBV11-2; J: TRBJ1-2; CDR3: CASSARTGSYGYTF
V: TRBV11-2; J: TRBJ2-7; CDR3: CASSWGRGSHEQYF
V: TRBV6-5; J: TRBJ2-1; CDR3: CASSYRGQGWWFF
V: TRBV27; J: TRBJ2-1; CDR3: CASTSGGGPAGAQFF
V: TRBV11-2; J: TRBJ1-1; CDR3: CASSGWTGGRSEAFF
V: TRBV6-5; J: TRBJ1-2; CDR3: CASSNGGTYGYTF
V: TRBV19; J: TRBJ2-7; CDR3: CARNRETYEQYF
V: TRBV5-1; J: TRBJ1-1; CDR3: CASSEGQGRTEAFF
V: TRBV20-1; J: TRBJ1-1; CDR3: CSAQGEAFF
V: TRBV28; J: TRBJ2-3; CDR3: CASRRQGADTQYF
V: TRBV2; J: TRBJ1-1; CDR3: CASSEGRLYTEAFF
V: TRBV9; J: TRBJ2-5; CDR3: CASSVDVGPPETQYF
V: TRBV20-1; J: TRBJ2-1; CDR3: CSVAVAGGARYNEQFF
V: TRBV7-2; J: TRBJ1-5; CDR3: CASSFGGVSNQPQHF
V: TRBV5-1; J: TRBJ2-3; CDR3: CASSLGSRGDTQYF
V: TRBV5-1; J: TRBJ2-1; CDR3: CASSSRAWRVAGTYNEQFF